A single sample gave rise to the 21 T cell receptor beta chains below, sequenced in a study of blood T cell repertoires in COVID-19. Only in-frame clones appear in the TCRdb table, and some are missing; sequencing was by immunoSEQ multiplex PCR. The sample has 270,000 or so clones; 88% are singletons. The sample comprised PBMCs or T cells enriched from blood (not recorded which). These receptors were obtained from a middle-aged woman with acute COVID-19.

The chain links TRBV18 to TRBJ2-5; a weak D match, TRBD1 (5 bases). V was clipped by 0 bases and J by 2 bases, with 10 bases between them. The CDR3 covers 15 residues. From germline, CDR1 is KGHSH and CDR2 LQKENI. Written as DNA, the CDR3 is TGTGCCAGCTCACCACCGCAGGGATTACAAGAGACCCAGTACTTC. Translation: CASSPPQGLQETQYF.

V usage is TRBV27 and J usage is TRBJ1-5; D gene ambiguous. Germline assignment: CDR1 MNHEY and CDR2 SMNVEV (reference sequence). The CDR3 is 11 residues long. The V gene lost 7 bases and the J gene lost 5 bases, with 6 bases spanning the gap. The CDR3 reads CASTRDQPQHF. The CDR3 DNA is TGTGCCAGCACACGGGATCAGCCCCAGCATTTT.

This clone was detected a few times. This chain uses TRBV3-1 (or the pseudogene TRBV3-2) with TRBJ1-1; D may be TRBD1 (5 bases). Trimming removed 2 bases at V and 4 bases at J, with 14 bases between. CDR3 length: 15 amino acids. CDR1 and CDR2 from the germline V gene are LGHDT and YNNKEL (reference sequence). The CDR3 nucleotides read TGTGCCAGCAGCCAAAGCGGGACGGGGGGCACTGAAGCTTTCTTT. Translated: CASSQSGTGGTEAFF.

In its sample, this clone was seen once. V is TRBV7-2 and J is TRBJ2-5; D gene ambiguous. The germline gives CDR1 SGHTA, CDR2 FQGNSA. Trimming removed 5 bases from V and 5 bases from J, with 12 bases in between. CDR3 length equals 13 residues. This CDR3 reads CASSGSPGETQYF. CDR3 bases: TGTGCCAGCAGCGGCTCACCCGGGGAGACCCAGTACTTC.

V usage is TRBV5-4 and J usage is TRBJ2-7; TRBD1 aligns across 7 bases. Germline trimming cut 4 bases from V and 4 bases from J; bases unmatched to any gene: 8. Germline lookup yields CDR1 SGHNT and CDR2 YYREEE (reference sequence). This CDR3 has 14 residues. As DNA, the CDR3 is TGTGCCAGCAGCCCGGGACAGCTTATATACGAGCAGTACTTC. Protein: CASSPGQLIYEQYF.

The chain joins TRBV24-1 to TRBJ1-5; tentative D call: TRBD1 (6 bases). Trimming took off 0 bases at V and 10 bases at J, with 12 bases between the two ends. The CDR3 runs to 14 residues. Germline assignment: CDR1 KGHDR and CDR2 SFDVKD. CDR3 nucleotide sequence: TGTGCCACCAGTGATTTGCAGGGGCACGGCCCCCAGCATTTT. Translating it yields CATSDLQGHGPQHF.

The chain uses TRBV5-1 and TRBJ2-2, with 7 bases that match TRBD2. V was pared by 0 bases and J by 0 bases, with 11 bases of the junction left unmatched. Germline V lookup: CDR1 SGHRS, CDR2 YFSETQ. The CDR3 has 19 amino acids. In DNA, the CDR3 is TGCGCCAGCAGCTTGGATTTTCCCCCGGGAGGACCGAACACCGGGGAGCTGTTTTTT. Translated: CASSLDFPPGGPNTGELFF.

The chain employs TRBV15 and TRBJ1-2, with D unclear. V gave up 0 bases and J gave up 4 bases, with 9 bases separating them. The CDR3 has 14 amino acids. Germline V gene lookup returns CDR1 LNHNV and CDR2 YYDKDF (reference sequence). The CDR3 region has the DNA TGTGCCACCAGCAGAGATCGCAGAAGCTATGGCTACACCTTC. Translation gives CATSRDRRSYGYTF.

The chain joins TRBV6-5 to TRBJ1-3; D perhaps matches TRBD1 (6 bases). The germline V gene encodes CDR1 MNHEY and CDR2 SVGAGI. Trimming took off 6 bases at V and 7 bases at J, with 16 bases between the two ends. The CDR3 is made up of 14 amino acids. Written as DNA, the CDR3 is TGTGCCAGCAGCCAAAACGGGCAGGGGAACACCATATATTTT. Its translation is CASSQNGQGNTIYF.

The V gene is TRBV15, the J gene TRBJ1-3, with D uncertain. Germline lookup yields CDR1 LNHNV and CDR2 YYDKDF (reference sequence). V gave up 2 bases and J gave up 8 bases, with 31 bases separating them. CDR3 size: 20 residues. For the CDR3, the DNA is TGTGCCACCAGCAGACCGGGAAGGGAACTGTTCGGACGTCCGGAAGACACCATATATTTT. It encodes CATSRPGRELFGRPEDTIYF.

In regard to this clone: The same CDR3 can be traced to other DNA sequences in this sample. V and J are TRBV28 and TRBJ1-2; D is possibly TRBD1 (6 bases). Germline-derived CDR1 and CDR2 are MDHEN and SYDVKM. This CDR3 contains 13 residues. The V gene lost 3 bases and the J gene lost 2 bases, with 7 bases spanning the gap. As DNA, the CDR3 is TGTGCCAGCAGTTTGAGGGGGAACTATGGCTACACCTTC. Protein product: CASSLRGNYGYTF.

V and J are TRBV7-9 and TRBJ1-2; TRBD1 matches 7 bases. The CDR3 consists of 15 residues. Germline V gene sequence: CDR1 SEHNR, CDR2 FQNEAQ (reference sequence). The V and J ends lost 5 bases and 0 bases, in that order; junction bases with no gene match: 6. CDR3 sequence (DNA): TGTGCCAGCAGCCTAGGGACAGCTGCTAACTATGGCTACACCTTC. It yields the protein CASSLGTAANYGYTF.

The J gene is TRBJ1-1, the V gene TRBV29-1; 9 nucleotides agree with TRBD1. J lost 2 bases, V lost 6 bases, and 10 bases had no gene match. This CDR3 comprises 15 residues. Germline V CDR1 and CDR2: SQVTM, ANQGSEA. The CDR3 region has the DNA TGCAGCGTAGTGCCCGGGACAGGGCTCAACACTGAAGCTTTCTTT. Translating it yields CSVVPGTGLNTEAFF. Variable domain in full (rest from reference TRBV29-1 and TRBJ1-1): SAVISQKPSRDICQRGTSLTIQCQVDSQVTMMFWYRQQPGQSLTLIATANQGSEATYESGFVIDKFPISRPNLTFSTLTVSNMSPEDSSIYLCSVVPGTGLNTEAFFGQGTRLTVV.

The DNA for the CDR3 is TGTGCCAGCTCACTACAGGGAAATCAGCCCCAGCATTTT. This encodes CASSLQGNQPQHF. The chain recombines TRBV18 with TRBJ1-5; tentatively, D is TRBD1 (6 bases). V was trimmed by 4 bases and J by 4 bases, leaving 8 bases between them. The V gene's germline CDR1 is KGHSH and CDR2 LQKENI. The CDR3 sequence is 13 residues long.

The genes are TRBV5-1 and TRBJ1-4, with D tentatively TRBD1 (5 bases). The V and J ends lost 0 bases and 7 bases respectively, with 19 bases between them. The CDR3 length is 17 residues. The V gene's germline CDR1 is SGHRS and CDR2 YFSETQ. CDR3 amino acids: CASSLEGLVTRGEKLFF. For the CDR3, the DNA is TGCGCCAGCAGCTTGGAGGGGTTGGTCACGCGGGGTGAAAAACTGTTTTTT.

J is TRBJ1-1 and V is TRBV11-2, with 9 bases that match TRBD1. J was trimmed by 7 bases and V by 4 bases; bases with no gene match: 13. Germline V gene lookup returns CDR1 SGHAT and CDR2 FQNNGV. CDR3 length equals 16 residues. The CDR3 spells CASSSAKTQGAGEAFF. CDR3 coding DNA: TGTGCCAGCAGCTCAGCGAAGACACAGGGGGCGGGTGAAGCTTTCTTT.

The CDR3 coding sequence is TGTGCCAGCAGCTCGCAGGGGGCTGAAGCTTTCTTT. Residues: CASSSQGAEAFF. The J gene is TRBJ1-1, the V gene TRBV7-9, with 7 bases fitting TRBD1. The germline V gene has CDR1 SEHNR and CDR2 FQNEAQ (reference sequence). CDR3 length equals 12 residues. Trimming removed 4 bases from V and 6 bases from J; junction bases left unmatched: 2. Full variable domain (outside the CDR3, taken from reference TRBV7-9 and TRBJ1-1): DTGVSQNPRHKITKRGQNVTFRCDPISEHNRLYWYRQTLGQGPEFLTYFQNEAQLEKSRLLSDRFSAERPKGSFSTLEIQRTEQGDSAMYLCASSSQGAEAFFGQGTRLTVV.

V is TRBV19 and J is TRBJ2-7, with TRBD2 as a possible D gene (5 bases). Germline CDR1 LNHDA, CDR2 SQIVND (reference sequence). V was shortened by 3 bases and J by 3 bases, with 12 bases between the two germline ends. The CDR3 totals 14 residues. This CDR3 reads CASSMRRADYEQYF. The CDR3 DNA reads TGTGCCAGTAGTATGCGGCGGGCGGACTACGAGCAGTACTTC.

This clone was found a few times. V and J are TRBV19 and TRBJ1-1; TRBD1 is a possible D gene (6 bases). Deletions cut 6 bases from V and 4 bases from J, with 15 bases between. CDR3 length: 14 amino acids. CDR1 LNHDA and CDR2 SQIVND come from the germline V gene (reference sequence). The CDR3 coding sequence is TGTGCCAGTAGGGAAAGGGGGGGTCGCACTGAAGCTTTCTTT. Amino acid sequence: CASRERGGRTEAFF.

Written as DNA, the CDR3 is TGTGCCAGCAGCCAAAGACAGGGCGAGGGCGAGCAGTACTTC. It specifies CASSQRQGEGEQYF. The chain uses TRBV3-1 (or the pseudogene TRBV3-2) and TRBJ2-7; TRBD1 aligns across 7 bases. Germline CDR1 LGHDT, CDR2 YNNKEL (reference sequence). The CDR3 is 14 residues long. V lost 2 bases and J lost 6; bases outside the gene matches: 7.

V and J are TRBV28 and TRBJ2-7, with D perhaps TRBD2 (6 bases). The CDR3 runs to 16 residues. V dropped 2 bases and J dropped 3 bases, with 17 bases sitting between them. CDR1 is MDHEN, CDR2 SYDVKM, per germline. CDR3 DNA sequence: TGTGCCAGCAGTTTAATGTTCGGTAGCGGCCACTACGAGCAGTACTTC. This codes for CASSLMFGSGHYEQYF.